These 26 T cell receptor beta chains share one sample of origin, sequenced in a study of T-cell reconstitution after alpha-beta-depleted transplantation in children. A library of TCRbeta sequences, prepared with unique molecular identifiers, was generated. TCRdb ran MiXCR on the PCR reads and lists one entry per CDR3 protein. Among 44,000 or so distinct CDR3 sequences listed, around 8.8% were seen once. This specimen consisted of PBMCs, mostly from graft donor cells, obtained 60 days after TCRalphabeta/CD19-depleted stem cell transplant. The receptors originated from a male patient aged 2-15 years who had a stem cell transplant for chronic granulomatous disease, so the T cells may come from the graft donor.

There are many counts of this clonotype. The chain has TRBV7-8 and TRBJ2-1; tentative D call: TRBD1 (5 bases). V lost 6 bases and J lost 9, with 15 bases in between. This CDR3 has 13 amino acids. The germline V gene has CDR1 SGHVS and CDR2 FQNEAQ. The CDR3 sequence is CASRPGHTGEQFF. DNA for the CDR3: TGTGCCAGCAGACCCGGACACACCGGTGAGCAGTTCTTC. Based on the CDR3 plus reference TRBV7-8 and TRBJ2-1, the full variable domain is GAGVSQSPRYKVAKRGQDVALRCDPISGHVSLFWYQQALGQGPEFLTYFQNEAQLDKSGLPSDRFFAERPEGSVSTLKIQRTQQEDSAVYLCASRPGHTGEQFFGPGTRLTVL.

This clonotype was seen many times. CDR3 sequence (DNA): TGCAGCGTTGTAGGGTGGGGTACTGAAGCTTTCTTT. Translating it yields CSVVGWGTEAFF. This chain connects TRBV29-1 to TRBJ1-1; no definite D call. Trimming left V 4 bases short and J 5 bases short, with 11 bases between. The CDR3 spans 12 residues. CDR1 and CDR2 from the germline V gene are SQVTM and ANQGSEA.

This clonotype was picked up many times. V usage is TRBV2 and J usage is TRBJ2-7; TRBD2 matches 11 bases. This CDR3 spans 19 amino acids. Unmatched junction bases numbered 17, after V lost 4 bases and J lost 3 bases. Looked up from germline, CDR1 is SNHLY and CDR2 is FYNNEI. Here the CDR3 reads CASSAASGRLARKDYEQYF. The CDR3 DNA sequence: TGTGCCAGCAGTGCTGCTAGCGGGAGGCTTGCCCGTAAGGACTACGAGCAGTACTTC.

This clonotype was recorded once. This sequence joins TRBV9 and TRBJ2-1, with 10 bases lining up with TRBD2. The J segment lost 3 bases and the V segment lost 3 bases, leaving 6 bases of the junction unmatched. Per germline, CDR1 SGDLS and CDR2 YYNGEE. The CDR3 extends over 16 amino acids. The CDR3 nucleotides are TGTGCCAGCAGCGCGACGACTAGCGGGTTCTACAATGAGCAGTTCTTC. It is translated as CASSATTSGFYNEQFF.

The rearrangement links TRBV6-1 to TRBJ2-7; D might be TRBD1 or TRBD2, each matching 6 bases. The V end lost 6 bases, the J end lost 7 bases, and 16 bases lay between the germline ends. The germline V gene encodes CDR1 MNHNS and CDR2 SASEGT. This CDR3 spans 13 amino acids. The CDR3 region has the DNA TGTGCCAGCAGGACCCGGGGGCATGATGAGCAGTACTTC. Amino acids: CASRTRGHDEQYF.

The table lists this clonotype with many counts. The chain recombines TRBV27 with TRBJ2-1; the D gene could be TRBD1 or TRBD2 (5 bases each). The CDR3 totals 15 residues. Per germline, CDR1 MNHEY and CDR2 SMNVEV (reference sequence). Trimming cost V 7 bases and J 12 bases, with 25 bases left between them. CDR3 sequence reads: CASKFTGRGPVGQFF. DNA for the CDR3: TGTGCCAGCAAATTCACCGGCCGGGGCCCGGTTGGGCAGTTCTTC.

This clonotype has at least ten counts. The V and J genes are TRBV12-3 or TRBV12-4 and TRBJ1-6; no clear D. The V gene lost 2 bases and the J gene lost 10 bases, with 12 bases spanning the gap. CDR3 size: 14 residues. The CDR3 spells CASSLRAGSSPLHF. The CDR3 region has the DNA TGTGCCAGCAGTTTAAGGGCAGGTTCCTCACCCCTCCACTTT.

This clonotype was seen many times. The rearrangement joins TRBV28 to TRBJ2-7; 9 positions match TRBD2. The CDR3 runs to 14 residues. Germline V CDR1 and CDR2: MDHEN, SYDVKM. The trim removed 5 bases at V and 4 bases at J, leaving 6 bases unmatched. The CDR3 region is CASSPSGTKYEQYF. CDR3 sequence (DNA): TGTGCCAGCAGTCCTAGCGGGACCAAGTACGAGCAGTACTTC.

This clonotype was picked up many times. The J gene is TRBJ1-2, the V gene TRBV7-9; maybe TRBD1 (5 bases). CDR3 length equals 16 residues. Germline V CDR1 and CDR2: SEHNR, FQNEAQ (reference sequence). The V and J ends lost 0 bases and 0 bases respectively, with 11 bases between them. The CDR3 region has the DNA TGTGCCAGCAGCTTAGCGGGACGGAAAGCTAACTATGGCTACACCTTC. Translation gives CASSLAGRKANYGYTF.

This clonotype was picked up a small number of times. The CDR3 loop is CAISESSRTNTEAFF. The DNA of the CDR3 is TGTGCCATCAGTGAGTCGAGTCGGACGAACACTGAAGCTTTCTTT. The chain joins TRBV10-3 to TRBJ1-1; D gene unclear. CDR3 length: 15 residues. Germline V gene sequence: CDR1 ENHRY, CDR2 SYGVKD. Trimming cost V 0 bases and J 1 base, with 9 bases left between them.

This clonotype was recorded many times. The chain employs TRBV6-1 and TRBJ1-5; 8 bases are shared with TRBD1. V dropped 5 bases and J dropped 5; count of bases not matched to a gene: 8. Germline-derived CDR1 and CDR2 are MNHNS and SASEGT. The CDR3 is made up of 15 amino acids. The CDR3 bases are TGTGCCAGCAGTAGAACAGGGGGTGGGGATCAGCCCCAGCATTTT. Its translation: CASSRTGGGDQPQHF.

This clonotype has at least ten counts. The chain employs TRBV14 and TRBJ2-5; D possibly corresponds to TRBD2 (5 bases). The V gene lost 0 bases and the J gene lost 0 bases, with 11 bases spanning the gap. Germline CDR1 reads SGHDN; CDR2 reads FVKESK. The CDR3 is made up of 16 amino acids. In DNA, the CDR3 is TGTGCCAGCAGCCAAGAGGTAGCGCTTTACCAAGAGACCCAGTACTTC. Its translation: CASSQEVALYQETQYF.

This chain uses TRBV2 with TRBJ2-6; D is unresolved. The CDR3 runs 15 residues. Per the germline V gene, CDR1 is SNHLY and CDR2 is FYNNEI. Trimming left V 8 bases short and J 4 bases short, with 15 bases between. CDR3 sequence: CASGWVSAGANVLTF. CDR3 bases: TGTGCCAGCGGTTGGGTTTCGGCCGGGGCCAACGTCCTGACTTTC.

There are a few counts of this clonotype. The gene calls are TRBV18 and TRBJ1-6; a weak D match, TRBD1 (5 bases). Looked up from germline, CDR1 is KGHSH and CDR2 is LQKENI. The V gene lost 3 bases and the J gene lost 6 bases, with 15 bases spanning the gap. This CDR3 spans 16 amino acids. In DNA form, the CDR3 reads TGTGCCAGCTCACCTATCGGGACGACCCTTAATTCACCCCTCCACTTT. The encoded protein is CASSPIGTTLNSPLHF.

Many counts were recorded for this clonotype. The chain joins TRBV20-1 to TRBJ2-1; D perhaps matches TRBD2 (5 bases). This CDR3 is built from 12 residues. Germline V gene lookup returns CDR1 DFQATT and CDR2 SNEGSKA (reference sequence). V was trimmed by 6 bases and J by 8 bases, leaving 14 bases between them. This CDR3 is CSATRSSDEQFF. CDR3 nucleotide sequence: TGCAGTGCAACTAGAAGCTCCGATGAGCAGTTCTTC.

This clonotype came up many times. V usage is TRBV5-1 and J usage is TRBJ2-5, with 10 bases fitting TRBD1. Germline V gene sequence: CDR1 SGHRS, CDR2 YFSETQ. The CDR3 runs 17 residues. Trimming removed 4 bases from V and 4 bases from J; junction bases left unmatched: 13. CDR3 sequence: CASSASPTRDRGETQYF. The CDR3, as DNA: TGCGCCAGCAGCGCTTCCCCTACCCGGGACAGGGGAGAGACCCAGTACTTC.

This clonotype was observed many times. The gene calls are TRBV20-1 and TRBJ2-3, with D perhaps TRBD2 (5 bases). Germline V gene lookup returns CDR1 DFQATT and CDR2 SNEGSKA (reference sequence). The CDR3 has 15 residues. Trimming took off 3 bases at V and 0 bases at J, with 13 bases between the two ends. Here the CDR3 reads CSARDQRSSTDTQYF. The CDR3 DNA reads TGCAGTGCTAGGGACCAGCGGAGTAGCACAGATACGCAGTATTTT.

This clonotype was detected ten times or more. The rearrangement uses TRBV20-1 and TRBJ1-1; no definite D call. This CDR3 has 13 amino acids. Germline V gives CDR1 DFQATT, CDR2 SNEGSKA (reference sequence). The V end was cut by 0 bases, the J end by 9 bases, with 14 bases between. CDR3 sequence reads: CSARDLEIGKAFF. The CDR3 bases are TGCAGTGCTAGAGATCTCGAGATTGGAAAAGCTTTCTTT.

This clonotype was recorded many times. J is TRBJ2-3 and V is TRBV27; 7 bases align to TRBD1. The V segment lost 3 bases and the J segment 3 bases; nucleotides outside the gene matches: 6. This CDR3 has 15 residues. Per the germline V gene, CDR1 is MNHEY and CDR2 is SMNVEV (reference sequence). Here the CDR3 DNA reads TGTGCCAGCAGTTTTGGCCAGGGGGTGACAGATACGCAGTATTTT. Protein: CASSFGQGVTDTQYF.

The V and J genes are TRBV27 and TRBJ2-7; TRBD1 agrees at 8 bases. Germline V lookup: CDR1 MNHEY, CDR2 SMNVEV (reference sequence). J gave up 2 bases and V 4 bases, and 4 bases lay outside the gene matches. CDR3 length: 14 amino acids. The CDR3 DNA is TGTGCCAGCAGTTCCCGACAGGGGACCTACGAGCAGTACTTC. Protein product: CASSSRQGTYEQYF.

CDR3 region: CSAPRGGGFNQPQHF. The CDR3, as DNA: TGCAGTGCCCCTCGGGGGGGAGGGTTTAATCAGCCCCAGCATTTT. V and J are TRBV20-1 and TRBJ1-5, with D possibly matching TRBD1 (5 bases). The germline V gene encodes CDR1 DFQATT and CDR2 SNEGSKA (reference sequence). Trimming shortened V by 6 bases and J by 4 bases, and 19 bases separated the two germline ends. The CDR3 has 15 amino acids.

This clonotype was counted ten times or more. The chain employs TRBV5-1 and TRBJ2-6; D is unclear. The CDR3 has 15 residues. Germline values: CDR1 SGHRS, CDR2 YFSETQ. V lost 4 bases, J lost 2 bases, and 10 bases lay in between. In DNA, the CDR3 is TGCGCCAGCAGCCGAGAAGGACCTGGGGCCAACGTCCTGACTTTC. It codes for CASSREGPGANVLTF.

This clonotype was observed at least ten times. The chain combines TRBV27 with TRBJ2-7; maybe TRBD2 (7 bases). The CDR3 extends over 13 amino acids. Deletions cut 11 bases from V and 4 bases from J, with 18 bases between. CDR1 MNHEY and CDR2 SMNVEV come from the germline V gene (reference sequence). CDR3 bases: TGTGCCGCAGCCGCGGGGGCGCGGTACGAGCAGTACTTC. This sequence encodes CAAAAGARYEQYF.

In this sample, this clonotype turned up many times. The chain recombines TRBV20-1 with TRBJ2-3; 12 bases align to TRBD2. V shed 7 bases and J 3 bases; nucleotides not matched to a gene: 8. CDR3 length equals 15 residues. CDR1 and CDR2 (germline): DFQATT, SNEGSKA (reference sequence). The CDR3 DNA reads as TGCAGTGTGTGGTGGACTAGCGGGAAAACAGATACGCAGTATTTT. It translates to CSVWWTSGKTDTQYF.

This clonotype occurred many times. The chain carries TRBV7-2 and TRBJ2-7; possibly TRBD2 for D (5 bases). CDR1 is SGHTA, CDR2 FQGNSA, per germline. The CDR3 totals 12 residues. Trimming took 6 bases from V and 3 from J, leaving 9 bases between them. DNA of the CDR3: TGTGCCAGCAGTTCCAGCGGCTACGAGCAGTACTTC. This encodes CASSSSGYEQYF.

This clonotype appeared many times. CDR3 DNA sequence: TGTGCCAGCAGTTCCGTCCGACAGACAGGGGGACTATACGAGCAGTACTTC. The encoded protein is CASSSVRQTGGLYEQYF. The rearrangement joins TRBV27 to TRBJ2-7, with 9 bases that match TRBD1. Losses at the gene ends were 4 bases for V and 4 bases for J; bases not matched to a gene: 14. The length of the CDR3 is 17 residues. Germline V gene sequence: CDR1 MNHEY, CDR2 SMNVEV (reference sequence).